This paragraph reports one T cell receptor beta chain. Its antigen is currently unknown. Between the trimmed V and J ends, which lost 7 bases and 6 bases, there was a span of 19 bases. The CDR3 totals 14 residues. Germline V CDR1 and CDR2: SEHNR, FQNEAQ (reference sequence). The record originates from a study of T cells in Graves' hyperthyroidism and ophthalmopathy. Amplification of TCR beta CDR3 regions used RNA as the template. TCR CDR3 underwent first-round RT-PCR with the HTBI primer set. TCRdb redid the calling of the multiplex PCR reads with MiXCR, one entry per CDR3 protein. Of around 720,000 distinct CDR3 sequences in the sample, roughly a third were seen once. Whole-study findings and limits: The model foresaw ophthalmopathy a median around seven months prior to onset. Blood held most thyroid clonotypes expanded above 0.001 frequency.

Graves' hyperthyroidism was deemed stable absent ophthalmopathy progression within 18 months. Each 10 ml fresh peripheral blood draw supplied the PBMCs. Material: blood. The receptor was isolated from a woman in her thirties or forties with Graves' hyperthyroidism. The chain has TRBV7-9 and TRBJ2-7, with D possibly being TRBD1 or TRBD2 (7 bases each). CDR3 in amino acids: CASTTGGQILEQYF. As DNA, the CDR3 is TGTGCCAGCACCACGGGGGGACAGATCCTCGAGCAGTACTTC.